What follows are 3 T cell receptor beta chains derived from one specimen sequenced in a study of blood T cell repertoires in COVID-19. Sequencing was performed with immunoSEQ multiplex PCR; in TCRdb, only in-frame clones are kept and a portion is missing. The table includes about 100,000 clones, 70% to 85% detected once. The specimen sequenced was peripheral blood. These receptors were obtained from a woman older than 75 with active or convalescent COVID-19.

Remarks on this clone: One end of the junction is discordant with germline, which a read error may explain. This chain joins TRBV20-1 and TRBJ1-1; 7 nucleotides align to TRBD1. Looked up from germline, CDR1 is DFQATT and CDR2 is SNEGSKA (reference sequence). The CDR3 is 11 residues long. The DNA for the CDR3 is TGTAGGGGGACAGAAAACACTGAAGCTTTCTTT. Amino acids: CRGTENTEAFF.

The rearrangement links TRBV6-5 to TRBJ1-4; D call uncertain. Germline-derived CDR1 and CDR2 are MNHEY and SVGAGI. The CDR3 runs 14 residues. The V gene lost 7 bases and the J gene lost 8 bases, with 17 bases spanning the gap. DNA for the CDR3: TGTGCCAGCAAAAGCCAGCGGGGTCGGGAAAAACTGTTTTTT. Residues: CASKSQRGREKLFF.

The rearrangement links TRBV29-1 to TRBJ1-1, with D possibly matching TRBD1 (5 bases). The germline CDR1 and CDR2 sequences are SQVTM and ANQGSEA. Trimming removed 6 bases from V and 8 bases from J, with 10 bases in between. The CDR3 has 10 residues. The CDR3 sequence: CSVGGLEAFF. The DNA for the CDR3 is TGCAGCGTGGGGGGATTAGAAGCTTTCTTT.